The present T cell receptor (beta chain) was sequenced within a study of T cells in Graves' hyperthyroidism and ophthalmopathy. Germline lookup yields CDR1 SGHVS and CDR2 FQNEAQ. V shed 3 bases and J shed 4 bases, with 6 bases lying between them. The CDR3 contains 13 residues. This clonotype was counted a few times. The antigen remains unidentified. Disease lasting under 3 months, a NOSPECS grade of at least 4, and a Clinical Activity Score of at least 3 were features of the ophthalmopathy patients. PBMCs stemmed from approximately 9.1 ml fresh peripheral blood. What was amplified from RNA transcripts were TCR beta CDR3 regions. First-round RT-PCR with HTBI primers amplified the TCR CDR3 region. One entry per CDR3 protein results from TCRdb running MiXCR on the multiplex PCR reads. This table holds more than 300,000 distinct CDR3 sequences, about a fifth found once. The study's findings and limits: In the analysis, a 13 V-J model separated ophthalmopathy from stable hyperthyroidism. Most clonotypes expanded in thyroid above 0.001 were likewise present in blood.

Specimen: blood. The J gene is TRBJ2-2, the V gene TRBV7-8; the D call may be TRBD1 or TRBD2 (5 bases each). This receptor was identified in a man younger than 35 with Graves' ophthalmopathy. In nucleotides, the CDR3 is TGTGCCAGCAGCTTCGGGGCCACCGGGGAGCTGTTTTTT. It yields the protein CASSFGATGELFF. The entire variable domain, with the rest obtained from reference TRBV7-8 and TRBJ2-2, is as follows: GAGVSQSPRYKVAKRGQDVALRCDPISGHVSLFWYQQALGQGPEFLTYFQNEAQLDKSGLPSDRFFAERPEGSVSTLKIQRTQQEDSAVYLCASSFGATGELFFGEGSRLTVL.